This entry describes one TCR beta chain. Its antigen has not been determined. Base quality data are lacking; no much larger clone is found one base away. Donors were healthy HIV-negative adults with no recently reported acute infections or vaccinations. Every donor was a Caucasian adult residing in Nashville, Tennessee, USA. Magnetic negative selection was used to enrich CD4+ T cells, after which naive cells were positively selected on CD45RA and the negative fraction became the memory subset. After blood collection by leukapheresis, PBMCs were isolated using Ficoll-Histopaque density gradient centrifugation and then cryopreserved in the vapor phase of liquid nitrogen. Analytical flow cytometry was used to check the purity and quantity of each magnetically sorted T cell population. From each sorted fraction, genomic DNA was isolated and quantified by UV absorbance on a Nanodrop 2000c. The data derive from a study of shared clonotypes between healthy human individuals (TCRdb year 2020). Turning to the overall study: A couple of women and a few men aged 18 to 49 years were included in the cohort. To estimate repertoire size and how much clonotype sharing occurs between individuals, the study deeply sequenced the blood TCR repertoires of roughly 5 healthy adults. Leukapheresis yielded between about 0.85 and 10 billion PBMCs per donor. For each donor, CD4 naive and CD4 memory were each run on three plates, CD8 naive on two plates, and CD8 memory on one plate. Libraries were prepared and TCR repertoires were sequenced by different laboratories using diverse techniques, in order to increase sequencing depth and limit assay-specific biases. Broad study findings and their caveats: Sampling was restricted to blood, and TCR repertoires in tissue are likely to differ from TCR repertoires in blood. Pairwise subsampling indicated that sequencing depth was expected to affect the degree of clonotype sharing among donors. Sharing across four donors was observed for approximately 5% of naive CD4, over 3% of naive CD8, 2% to 2.5% of memory CD4, and approximately 0.41% of memory CD8 clonotypes. Naive subsets generally had larger estimated clonotype richness than memory subsets. Clonotypes shared by all four sorted-subset donors showed higher generation probabilities than non-shared clonotypes. Incomplete sequencing was indicated by rarefaction of sorted-subset datasets, despite the large sequencing depth. The small number of donors limited the genetic and exposure-history diversity represented.

CDR1 and CDR2, looked up from the germline V gene (reference sequence), are LNHDA and SQIVND. The germline ends are 10 bases apart after V is trimmed by 4 bases and J by 1 base. The CDR3 starts with the cysteine, ends with the phenylalanine, and has 14 residues. Only the CDR3 DNA is retained, 42 bases long and in frame from the first base. Using the deep immunoSEQ assay, TCR CDR3 regions were amplified from genomic DNA by multiplex PCR. Extracted genomic DNA from each cell subset was distributed evenly across all wells of several immunoSEQ 96-well plates, and each plate was treated as a replicate. Each replicate PCR for sorted subsets received about 0.2 ug genomic DNA, equal to around 32,000 T cell genomes. Purified libraries were quantified with a Qubit 3.0 fluorometer, sized on a Bioanalyzer 2100, and re-quantified with the KAPA Library Quantification kit. Every immunoSEQ 96-well plate was sequenced on a separate single-read 150-cycle Illumina NextSeq 550 flow cell. For the original study's pipeline: Because the immunoSEQ output included only junctional sequences and no quality scores, the filtering could not be the same as the filtering used for full-length reads. To assign V/J genes and CDR3, sequences were annotated using PyIR, a Python wrapper for IgBLAST v1.9, with IMGT germline references. Reads with weak V/J assignments (E-value above 1e-6), missing CDR3, stop codons, out-of-frame junctions, or ambiguous translated residues were removed. A V3J clonotype was defined by an identical inferred V gene, J gene, and CDR3 amino acid sequence. The percentage overlap between two repertoires was calculated by dividing the number of shared unique clonotypes by the size of the smaller repertoire. Repertoire richness was assessed with RTK rarefaction, the Chao1 estimator, and Recon v2.1 estimates of unobserved clonotypes. OLGA was used to compute generation probabilities for all TCRbeta clonotypes that the gDNA method yielded from four donors. Sourced from immuneACCESS, this table was stored by TCRdb with only in-frame sequences that have V and J called. A share of the clones is absent; for the studies checked, an unresolved V gene accounts for under half, and the remainder has no known explanation. V and J calls and clone size are those listed in that table; D and trimming were worked out from the DNA. In this sample the table shows around 2,000,000 clones, roughly 95% of which occur a single time. The ten most abundant clones make up 0.1% to 0.15% of the sample.

The TCR comes from a man between 18 and 29 years old in good health. The chain couples TRBV19 to TRBJ1-1, with the D gene not clear enough to name. The sequencing sample was made of naive CD4+ T cells sorted from blood. The label giving this sample's cell subset or site can be read as: CD45RA+ positively selected. CDR3 protein: CASSTGHRNTEAFF. The DNA reads TGTGCCAGTAGTACAGGCCACAGGAACACTGAAGCTTTCTTT.